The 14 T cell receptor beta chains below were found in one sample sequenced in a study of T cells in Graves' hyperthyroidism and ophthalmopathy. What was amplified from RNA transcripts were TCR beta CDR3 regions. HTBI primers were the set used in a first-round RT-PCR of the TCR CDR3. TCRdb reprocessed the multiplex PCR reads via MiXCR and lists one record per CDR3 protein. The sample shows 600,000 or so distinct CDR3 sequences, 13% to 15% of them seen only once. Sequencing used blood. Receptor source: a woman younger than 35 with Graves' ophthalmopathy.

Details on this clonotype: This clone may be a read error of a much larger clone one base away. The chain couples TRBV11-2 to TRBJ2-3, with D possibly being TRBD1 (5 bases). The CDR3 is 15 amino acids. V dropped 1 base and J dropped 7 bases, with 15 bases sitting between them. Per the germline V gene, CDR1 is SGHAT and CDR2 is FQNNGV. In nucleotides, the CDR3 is TGTGCCAGCAGCTTAGCAGGGCTTGGTCCAAATACGCAGTATTTT. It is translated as CASSLAGLGPNTQYF.

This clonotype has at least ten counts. CDR3 in amino acids: CASSFRNSGSTDTQYF. CDR3 nucleotides: TGTGCCAGCAGTTTTAGGAATAGCGGGAGTACAGATACGCAGTATTTT. The rearrangement joins TRBV12-3 or TRBV12-4 to TRBJ2-3, with 9 bases lining up with TRBD2. The CDR3 runs 16 residues. The ends lost 3 bases at V and 3 bases at J; junction bases unmatched: 7.

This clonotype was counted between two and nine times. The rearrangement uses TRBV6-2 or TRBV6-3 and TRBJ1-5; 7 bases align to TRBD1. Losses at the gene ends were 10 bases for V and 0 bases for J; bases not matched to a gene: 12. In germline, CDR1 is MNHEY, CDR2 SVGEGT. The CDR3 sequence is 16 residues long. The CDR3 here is CATQYRTGPSNQPQHF. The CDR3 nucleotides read TGTGCCACCCAGTACCGGACAGGCCCTAGCAATCAGCCCCAGCATTTT.

The CDR3 DNA is TGTGCCAGCAGCCACCCGTCTGACACTGAAGCTTTCTTT. Its protein is CASSHPSDTEAFF. The chain links TRBV4-2 to TRBJ1-1; D is uncertain. The CDR3 is 13 residues long. Trimming cost V 3 bases and J 3 bases, with 8 bases left between them. In germline, CDR1 is LGHNA, CDR2 YNFKEQ.

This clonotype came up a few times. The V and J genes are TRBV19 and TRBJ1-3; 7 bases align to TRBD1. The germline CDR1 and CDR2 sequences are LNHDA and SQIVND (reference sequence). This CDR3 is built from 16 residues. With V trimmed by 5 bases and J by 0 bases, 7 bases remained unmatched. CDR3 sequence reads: CASSPRQGPSGNTIYF. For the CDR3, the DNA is TGTGCCAGTAGTCCCCGACAGGGACCCTCTGGAAACACCATATATTTT.

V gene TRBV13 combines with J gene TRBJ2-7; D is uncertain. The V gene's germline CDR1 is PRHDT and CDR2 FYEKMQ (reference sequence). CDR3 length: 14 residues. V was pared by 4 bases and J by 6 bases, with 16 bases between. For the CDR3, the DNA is TGTGCCAGCAGCTCGCGCCTCACCCTCCTCGAGCAGTACTTC. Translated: CASSSRLTLLEQYF.

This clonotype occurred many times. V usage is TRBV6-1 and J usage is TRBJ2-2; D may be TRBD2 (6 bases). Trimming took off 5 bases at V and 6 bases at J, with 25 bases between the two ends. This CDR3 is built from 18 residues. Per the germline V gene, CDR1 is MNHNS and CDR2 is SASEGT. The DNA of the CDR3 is TGTGCCAGCAGTTCTAGTAGCGGCCCCCCTTTTCAGGCCGGGGAGCTGTTTTTT. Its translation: CASSSSSGPPFQAGELFF.

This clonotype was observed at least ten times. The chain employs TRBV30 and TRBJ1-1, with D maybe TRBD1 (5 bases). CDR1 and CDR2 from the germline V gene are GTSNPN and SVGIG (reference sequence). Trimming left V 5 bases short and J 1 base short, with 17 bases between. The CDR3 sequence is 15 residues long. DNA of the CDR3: TGTGCCTGGGTTAGGAGGGGCCTTCGGAACACTGAAGCTTTCTTT. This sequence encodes CAWVRRGLRNTEAFF.

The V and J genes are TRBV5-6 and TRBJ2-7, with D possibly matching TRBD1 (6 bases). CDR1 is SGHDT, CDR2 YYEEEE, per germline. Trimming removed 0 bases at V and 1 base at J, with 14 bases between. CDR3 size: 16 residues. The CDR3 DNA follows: TGTGCCAGCAGCTTGGGAGGGGGATCTATTTCCTACGAGCAGTACTTC. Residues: CASSLGGGSISYEQYF.

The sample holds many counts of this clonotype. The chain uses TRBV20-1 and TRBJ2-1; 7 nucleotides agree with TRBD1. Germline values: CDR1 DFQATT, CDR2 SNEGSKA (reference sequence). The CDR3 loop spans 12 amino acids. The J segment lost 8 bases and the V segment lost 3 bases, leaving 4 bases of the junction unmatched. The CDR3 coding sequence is TGCAGTGCTAGCCGACAGGGCGATGAGCAGTTCTTC. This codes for CSASRQGDEQFF.

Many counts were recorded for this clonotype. The CDR3 reads CASSLGAWDEQFF. The DNA for the CDR3 is TGTGCCAGCAGCTTAGGGGCGTGGGATGAGCAGTTCTTC. The chain is built from TRBV7-9 and TRBJ2-1; D call uncertain. This CDR3 region has 13 residues. CDR1 is SEHNR, CDR2 FQNEAQ, per germline (reference sequence). V was trimmed by 1 base and J by 8 bases, leaving 9 bases between them.

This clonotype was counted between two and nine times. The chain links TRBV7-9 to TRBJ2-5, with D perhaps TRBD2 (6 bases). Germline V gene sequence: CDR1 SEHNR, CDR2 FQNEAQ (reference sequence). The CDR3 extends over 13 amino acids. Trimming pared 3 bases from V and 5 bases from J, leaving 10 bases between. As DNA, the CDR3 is TGTGCCAGCAGCTTCGGGGGTATGGAGACCCAGTACTTC. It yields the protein CASSFGGMETQYF.

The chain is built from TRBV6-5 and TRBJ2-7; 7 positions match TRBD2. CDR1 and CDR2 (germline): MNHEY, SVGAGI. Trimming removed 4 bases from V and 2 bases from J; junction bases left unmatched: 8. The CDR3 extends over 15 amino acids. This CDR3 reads CASSSLSGKTYEQYF. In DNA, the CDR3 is TGTGCCAGCAGTTCCTTAAGCGGGAAGACCTACGAGCAGTACTTC.

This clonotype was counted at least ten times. DNA for the CDR3: TGTGCCATCAGTGATTCAGGGCAAGAGACCCAGTACTTC. Its protein product is CAISDSGQETQYF. This chain links TRBV10-3 with TRBJ2-5; TRBD1 might be the D (5 bases). In germline, CDR1 is ENHRY, CDR2 SYGVKD. V was trimmed by 3 bases and J by 2 bases, leaving 7 bases between them. This CDR3 has 13 amino acids.